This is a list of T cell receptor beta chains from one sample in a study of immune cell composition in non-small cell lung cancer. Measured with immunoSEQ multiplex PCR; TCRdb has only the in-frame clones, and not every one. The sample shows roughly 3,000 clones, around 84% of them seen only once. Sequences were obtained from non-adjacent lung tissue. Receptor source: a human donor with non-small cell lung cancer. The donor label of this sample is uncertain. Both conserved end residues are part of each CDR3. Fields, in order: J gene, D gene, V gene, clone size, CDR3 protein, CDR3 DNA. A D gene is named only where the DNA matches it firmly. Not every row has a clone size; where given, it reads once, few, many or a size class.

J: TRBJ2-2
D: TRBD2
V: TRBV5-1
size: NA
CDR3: CASSLYLAGGGELFF
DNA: TGCGCCAGCAGCTTGTACCTAGCGGGAGGCGGGGAGCTGTTTTTT

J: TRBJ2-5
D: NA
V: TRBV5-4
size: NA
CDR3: CASSPGQAQETQYF
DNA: TGTGCCAGCAGCCCCGGACAAGCCCAAGAGACCCAGTACTTC

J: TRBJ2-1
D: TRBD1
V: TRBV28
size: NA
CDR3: CASSSDQQGPSYNEQFF
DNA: TGTGCCAGCAGTTCGGACCAACAGGGGCCCTCCTACAATGAGCAGTTCTTC

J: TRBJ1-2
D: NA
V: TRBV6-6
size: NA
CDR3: CASSESGDYGYTF
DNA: TGCGCCAGCAGTGAGTCGGGGGACTATGGCTACACCTTC

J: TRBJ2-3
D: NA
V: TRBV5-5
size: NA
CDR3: CASSLGTGPDTQYF
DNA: TGTGCCAGCAGCTTAGGAACAGGGCCCGATACGCAGTATTTT

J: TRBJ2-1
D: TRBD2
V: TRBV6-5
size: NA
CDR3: CASSSAGLAGIEQFF
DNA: TGTGCCAGCAGTTCCGCGGGACTAGCGGGTATTGAGCAGTTCTTC

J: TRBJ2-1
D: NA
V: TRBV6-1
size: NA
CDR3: CASSEPTRAQFF
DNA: TGTGCCAGCAGTGAACCGACTAGAGCGCAGTTCTTC

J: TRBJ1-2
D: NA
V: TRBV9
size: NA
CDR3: CASGRGLNQGYTF
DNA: TGTGCCAGCGGCAGGGGACTAAACCAGGGCTACACCTTC

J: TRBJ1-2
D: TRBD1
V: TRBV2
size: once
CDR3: CASRVQGVANYGYTF
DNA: TGTGCCAGCAGGGTACAGGGGGTTGCTAACTATGGCTACACCTTC

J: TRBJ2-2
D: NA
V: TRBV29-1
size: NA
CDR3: CSVVGYTGELFF
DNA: TGCAGCGTTGTCGGGTACACCGGGGAGCTGTTTTTT

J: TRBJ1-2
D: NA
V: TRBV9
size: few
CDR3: CASSVELGGYTF
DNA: TGTGCCAGCAGCGTAGAACTCGGTGGCTACACCTTC

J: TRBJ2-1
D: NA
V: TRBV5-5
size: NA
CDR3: CASSLAAVISYNEQFF
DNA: TGTGCCAGCAGCTTGGCCGCAGTCATATCCTACAATGAGCAGTTCTTC

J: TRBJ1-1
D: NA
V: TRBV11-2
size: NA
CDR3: CASSQEPQGEAFF
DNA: TGTGCCAGCAGCCAGGAACCACAGGGAGAAGCTTTCTTT

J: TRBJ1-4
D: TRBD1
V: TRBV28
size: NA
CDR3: CATARPDRANEKLFF
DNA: TGTGCCACCGCGCGTCCCGACAGGGCTAATGAAAAACTGTTTTTT

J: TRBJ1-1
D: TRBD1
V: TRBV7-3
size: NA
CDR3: CASSPSGGTEAFF
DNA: TGTGCCAGCAGCCCGTCAGGGGGCACTGAAGCTTTCTTT

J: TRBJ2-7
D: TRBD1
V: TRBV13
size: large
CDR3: CASRKQGADYEQYF
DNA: TGTGCCAGCAGAAAACAGGGGGCAGACTACGAGCAGTACTTC

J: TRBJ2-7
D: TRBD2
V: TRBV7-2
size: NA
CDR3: CASSLGGRVFNEQYF
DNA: TGTGCCAGCAGCTTAGGCGGGAGGGTTTTCAACGAGCAGTACTTC

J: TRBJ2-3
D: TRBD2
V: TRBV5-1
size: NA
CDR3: CASTGGGTDTQYF
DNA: TGCGCCAGCACCGGGGGGGGAACAGATACGCAGTATTTT

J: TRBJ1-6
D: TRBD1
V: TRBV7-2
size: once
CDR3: CASSFHRQGDSPLHF
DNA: TGTGCCAGCAGCTTTCACCGACAGGGGGATTCACCCCTCCACTTT

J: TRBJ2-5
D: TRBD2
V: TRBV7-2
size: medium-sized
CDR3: CASSAGLAQETQYF
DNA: TGTGCCAGCAGCGCCGGACTAGCCCAAGAGACCCAGTACTTC

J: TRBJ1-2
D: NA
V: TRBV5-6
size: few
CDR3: CASSTRANYGYTF
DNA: TGTGCCAGCAGCACCAGGGCTAACTATGGCTACACCTTC

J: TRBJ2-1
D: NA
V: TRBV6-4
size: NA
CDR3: CASSEEGANNEQFF
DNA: TGTGCCAGCAGTGAGGAGGGGGCAAACAATGAGCAGTTCTTC

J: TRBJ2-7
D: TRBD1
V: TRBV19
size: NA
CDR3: CASSMTSGQKEQYF
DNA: TGTGCCAGTAGTATGACATCGGGACAGAAGGAGCAGTACTTC

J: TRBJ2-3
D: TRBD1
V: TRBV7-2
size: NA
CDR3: CASSSPGGRGTQYF
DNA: TGTGCCAGCAGCTCCCCAGGGGGCAGGGGTACGCAGTATTTT

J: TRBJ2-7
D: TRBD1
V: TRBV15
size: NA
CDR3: CATSRGQGREQYF
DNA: TGTGCCACCAGCAGGGGACAGGGTAGGGAGCAGTACTTC

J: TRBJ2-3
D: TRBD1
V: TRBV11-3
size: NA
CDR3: CASSSTGGATDTQYF
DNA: TGTGCCAGCAGCTCGACAGGGGGCGCGACAGATACGCAGTATTTT

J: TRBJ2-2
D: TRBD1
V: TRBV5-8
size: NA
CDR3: CASSTLLIQGAKGGELFF
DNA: TGTGCCAGCAGCACACTACTTATCCAGGGGGCGAAGGGCGGGGAGCTGTTTTTT

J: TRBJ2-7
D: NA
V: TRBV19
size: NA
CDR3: CASSTGITAYEQYF
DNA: TGTGCCAGTAGCACAGGGATTACCGCCTACGAGCAGTACTTC

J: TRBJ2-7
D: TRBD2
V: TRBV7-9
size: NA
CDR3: CASSSSGRARNEQYF
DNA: TGTGCCAGCAGCTCGAGCGGGAGGGCCAGGAACGAGCAGTACTTC

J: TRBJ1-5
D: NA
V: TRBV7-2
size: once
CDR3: CASSLGRGAGGNQPQHF
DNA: TGTGCCAGCAGCTTAGGTCGGGGGGCGGGCGGGAATCAGCCCCAGCATTTT

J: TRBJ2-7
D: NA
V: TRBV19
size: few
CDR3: CASSPRVPYEQYF
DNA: TGTGCCAGTAGCCCGCGGGTCCCCTACGAGCAGTACTTC

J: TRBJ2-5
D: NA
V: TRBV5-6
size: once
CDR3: CASSSDTRETQYF
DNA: TGTGCCAGCAGCTCCGACACAAGGGAGACCCAGTACTTC

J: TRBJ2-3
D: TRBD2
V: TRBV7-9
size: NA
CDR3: CASSAGLAGTDF
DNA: TGTGCCAGCAGCGCGGGACTAGCGGGGACGGACTTT

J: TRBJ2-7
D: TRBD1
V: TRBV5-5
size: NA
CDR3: CASSSGTGLYEQYF
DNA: TGTGCCAGCAGTTCCGGGACAGGGCTCTACGAGCAGTACTTC

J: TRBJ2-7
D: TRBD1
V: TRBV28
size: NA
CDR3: CASSSGQGPYEQYF
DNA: TGTGCCAGCAGTTCTGGACAGGGTCCCTACGAGCAGTACTTC

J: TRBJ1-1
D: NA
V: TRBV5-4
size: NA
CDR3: CASSLGPGTPGDTEAFF
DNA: TGTGCCAGCAGCTTGGGCCCCGGGACTCCTGGGGACACTGAAGCTTTCTTT

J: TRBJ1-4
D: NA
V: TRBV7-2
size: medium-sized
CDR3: CASSLDNRQNEKLFF
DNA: TGTGCCAGCAGCTTAGATAACAGACAAAATGAAAAACTGTTTTTT

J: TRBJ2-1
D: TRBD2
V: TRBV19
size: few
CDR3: CASSIGIGRARNEQFF
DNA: TGTGCCAGTAGTATAGGGATCGGGAGGGCCCGCAATGAGCAGTTCTTC

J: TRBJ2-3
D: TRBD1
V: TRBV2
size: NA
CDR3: CASRRGDRASRDTQYF
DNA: TGTGCCAGCAGGCGCGGGGACAGGGCGAGTAGGGATACGCAGTATTTT

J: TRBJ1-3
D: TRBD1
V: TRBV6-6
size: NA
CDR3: CASSRQGTGNTIYF
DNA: TGTGCCAGCAGTCGACAGGGGACTGGAAACACCATATATTTT

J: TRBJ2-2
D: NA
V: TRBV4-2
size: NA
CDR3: CASSQDPTSTGELFF
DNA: TGTGCCAGCAGCCAAGATCCGACTTCCACCGGGGAGCTGTTTTTT

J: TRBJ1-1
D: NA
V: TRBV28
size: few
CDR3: CASRVTGSRYTEAFF
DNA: TGTGCCAGCAGAGTTACAGGGAGCCGGTACACTGAAGCTTTCTTT

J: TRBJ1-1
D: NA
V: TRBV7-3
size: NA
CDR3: CASSLTAGESTEAFF
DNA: TGTGCCAGCAGCTTAACCGCAGGGGAGAGCACTGAAGCTTTCTTT

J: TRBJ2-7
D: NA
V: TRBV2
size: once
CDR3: CASSLSPPYEQYF
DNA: TGTGCCAGCAGTTTGAGTCCCCCTTACGAGCAGTACTTC

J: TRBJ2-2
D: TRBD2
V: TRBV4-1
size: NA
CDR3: CASSHPGGRIAGGTGELFF
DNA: TGCGCCAGCAGCCATCCCGGAGGGAGGATAGCGGGGGGCACCGGGGAGCTGTTTTTT

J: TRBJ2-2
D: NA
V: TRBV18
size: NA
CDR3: CASSPFEGTGELFF
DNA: TGTGCCAGCTCACCATTTGAGGGCACCGGGGAGCTGTTTTTT

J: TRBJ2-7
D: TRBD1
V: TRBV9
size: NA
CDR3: CASSVATGQSYEQYF
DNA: TGTGCCAGCAGCGTGGCCACGGGACAGAGCTACGAGCAGTACTTC

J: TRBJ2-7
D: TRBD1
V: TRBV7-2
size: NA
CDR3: CASSSDRVEQYF
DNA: TGTGCCAGCAGCTCCGACAGGGTCGAGCAGTACTTC

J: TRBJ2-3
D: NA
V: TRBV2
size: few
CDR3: CASSPGTSSTDTQYF
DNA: TGTGCCTCCTCGCCGGGGACTTCAAGCACAGATACGCAGTATTTT